The 7 T cell receptor beta chains in this list originate from one sample, sequenced in a study of T cell repertoires in cytomegalovirus infection. TCRdb passed the reads through MiXCR, listing each CDR3 protein once. The top ten clones hold more than 8.5% of a sample with approximately 500,000 distinct CDR3 sequences, approximately 10% of them seen once. The specimen was PBMCs. Source of these receptors: a human donor in good health (CMV status not recorded). Some clones in this sample may be carry-over from other donors' samples.

This clonotype was counted ten times or more. The chain carries TRBV6-1 and TRBJ1-4, with a tentative D call TRBD1 (6 bases). V was cut by 5 bases and J by 5 bases, with 15 bases left in between. Germline V gene data show CDR1 as MNHNS and CDR2 as SASEGT. This CDR3 region has 15 residues. The CDR3 sequence is CASSPGWDINEKLFF. The DNA of the CDR3 is TGTGCCAGCAGTCCAGGATGGGACATCAATGAAAAACTGTTTTTT.

V gene TRBV23-1 combines with J gene TRBJ2-7, with 10 bases aligning to TRBD1. TRBV23-1 is an open reading frame whose function is uncertain. J was trimmed by 2 bases and V by 8 bases; bases with no gene match: 3. The CDR3 length is 13 residues. This CDR3 is CASPGQGTYEQYF. The CDR3 nucleotides read TGCGCCAGCCCGGGACAGGGGACCTACGAGCAGTACTTC.

The V gene is TRBV3-1, the J gene TRBJ1-2; 8 bases map to TRBD1. V shed 4 bases, J shed 7 bases, and the junction held 8 bases outside the gene matches. CDR3 length: 14 residues. From germline, CDR1 is LGHDT and CDR2 YNNKEL (reference sequence). The CDR3 is CASSPGTGEFGYTF. As DNA, the CDR3 is TGTGCCAGCAGCCCCGGGACAGGAGAATTTGGCTACACCTTC.

In this sample, this clonotype turned up many times. This sequence joins TRBV12-3 or TRBV12-4 and TRBJ2-7; TRBD1 matches 7 bases. With V trimmed by 6 bases and J by 3 bases, 8 bases remained unmatched. The CDR3 runs to 14 residues. DNA for the CDR3: TGTGCCAGCAGCACGACAGGGCCTTTCTACGAGCAGTACTTC. This encodes CASSTTGPFYEQYF.

The chain recombines TRBV7-3 with TRBJ2-6; D not certain. V shed 5 bases and J shed 0 bases, with 11 bases lying between them. The CDR3 length is 16 residues. The germline V gene has CDR1 SGHTA and CDR2 FQGTGA. CDR3 DNA sequence: TGTGCCAGCAGCCCTCTCTCAAGCTCTGGGGCCAACGTCCTGACTTTC. It specifies CASSPLSSSGANVLTF.

This clonotype was recorded many times. The chain links TRBV11-2 to TRBJ1-2; TRBD1 is a possible D gene (5 bases). Trimming took off 0 bases at V and 6 bases at J, with 11 bases between the two ends. The germline V gene has CDR1 SGHAT and CDR2 FQNNGV. The length of the CDR3 is 14 residues. CDR3 residues: CASSLDPGPNGYTF. The DNA of the CDR3 is TGTGCCAGCAGCTTAGATCCGGGACCCAATGGCTACACCTTC. The full variable domain, completed using reference TRBV11-2 and TRBJ1-2, is EAGVAQSPRYKIIEKRQSVAFWCNPISGHATLYWYQQILGQGPKLLIQFQNNGVVDDSQLPKDRFSAERLKGVDSTLKIQPAKLEDSAVYLCASSLDPGPNGYTFGSGTRLTVV.

This clonotype was seen many times. The chain links TRBV10-3 to TRBJ1-5; 8 nucleotides agree with TRBD1. Trimming cost V 3 bases and J 5 bases; bases outside gene matches: 6. The CDR3 covers 15 residues. The germline gives CDR1 ENHRY, CDR2 SYGVKD. The CDR3 region has the DNA TGTGCCATCAGTGAAGCCGGACAGGGCCATCAGCCCCAGCATTTT. Residues: CAISEAGQGHQPQHF.